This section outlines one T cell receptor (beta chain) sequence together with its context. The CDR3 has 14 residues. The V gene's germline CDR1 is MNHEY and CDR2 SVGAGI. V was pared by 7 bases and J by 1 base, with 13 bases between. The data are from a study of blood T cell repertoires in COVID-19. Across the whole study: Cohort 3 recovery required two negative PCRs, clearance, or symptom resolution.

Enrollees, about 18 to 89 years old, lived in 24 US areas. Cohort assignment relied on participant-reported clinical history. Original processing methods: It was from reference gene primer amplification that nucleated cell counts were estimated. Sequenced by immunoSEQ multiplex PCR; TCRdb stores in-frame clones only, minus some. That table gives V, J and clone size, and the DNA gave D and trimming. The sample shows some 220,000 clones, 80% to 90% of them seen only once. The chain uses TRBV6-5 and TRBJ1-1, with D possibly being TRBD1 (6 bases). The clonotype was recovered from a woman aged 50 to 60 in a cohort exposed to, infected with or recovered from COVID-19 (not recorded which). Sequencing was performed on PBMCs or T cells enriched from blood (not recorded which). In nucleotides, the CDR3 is TGTGCCAGCACCTACAGGGACAAGAACACTGAAGCTTTCTTT. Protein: CASTYRDKNTEAFF.